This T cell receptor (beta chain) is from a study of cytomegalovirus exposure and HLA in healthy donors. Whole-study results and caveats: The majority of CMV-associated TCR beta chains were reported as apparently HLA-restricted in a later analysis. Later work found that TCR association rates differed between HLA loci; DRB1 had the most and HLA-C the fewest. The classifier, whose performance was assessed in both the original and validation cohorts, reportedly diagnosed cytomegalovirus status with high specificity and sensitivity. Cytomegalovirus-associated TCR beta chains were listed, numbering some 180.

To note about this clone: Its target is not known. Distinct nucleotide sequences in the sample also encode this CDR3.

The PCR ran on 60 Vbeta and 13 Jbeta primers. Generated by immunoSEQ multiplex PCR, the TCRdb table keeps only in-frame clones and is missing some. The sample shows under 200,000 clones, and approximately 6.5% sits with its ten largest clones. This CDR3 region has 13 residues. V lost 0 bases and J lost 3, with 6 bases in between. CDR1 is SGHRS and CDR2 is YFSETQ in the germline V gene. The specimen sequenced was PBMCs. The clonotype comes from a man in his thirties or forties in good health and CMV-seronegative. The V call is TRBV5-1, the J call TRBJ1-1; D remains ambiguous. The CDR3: CASSLGQDTEAFF. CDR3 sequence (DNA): TGCGCCAGCAGCTTGGGGCAGGACACTGAAGCTTTCTTT.